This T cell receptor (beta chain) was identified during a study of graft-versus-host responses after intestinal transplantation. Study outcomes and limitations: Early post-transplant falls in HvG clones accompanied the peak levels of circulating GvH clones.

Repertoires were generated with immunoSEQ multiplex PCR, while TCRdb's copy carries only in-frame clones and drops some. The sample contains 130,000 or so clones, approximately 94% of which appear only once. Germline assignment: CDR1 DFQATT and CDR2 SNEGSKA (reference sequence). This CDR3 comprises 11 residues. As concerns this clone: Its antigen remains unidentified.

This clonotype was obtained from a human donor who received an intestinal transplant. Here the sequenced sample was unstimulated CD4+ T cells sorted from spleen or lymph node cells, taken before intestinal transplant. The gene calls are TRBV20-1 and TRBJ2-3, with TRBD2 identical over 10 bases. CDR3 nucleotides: TGCAGCCCTAGCGGGGGTGATACGCAGTATTTT. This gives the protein CSPSGGDTQYF.